The T cell receptor beta chain described here comes from a study of T-cell reconstitution after alpha-beta-depleted transplantation in children. A word on this clonotype: Its antigen is not identified.

The CDR3 spans 15 residues. V shed 4 bases and J 6 bases; nucleotides not matched to a gene: 8. Germline V gives CDR1 SGHKS, CDR2 YYEKEE (reference sequence). Points from the study as a whole: Several hundred expanded graft clones reportedly were the source of alpha-beta T cells about two months after transplant. After transplant, high TCRbeta diversity at day 60 in some patients arose from surviving recipient T cells and thymic progenitors. When one year had passed after transplant, most T-cell counts and diversity came from newly produced T cells.

Preparation of the TCRbeta library used unique molecular identifiers. MiXCR, run by TCRdb on the PCR reads, gives a single entry per CDR3 protein. The sample has about 440,000 distinct CDR3 sequences; about 45% are singletons. J is TRBJ2-1 and V is TRBV5-5, with 9 bases lining up with TRBD1. The receptor was derived from a girl aged 2 to 9 with aplastic anemia, due to receive a stem cell transplant. Sample: PBMCs, taken before TCRalphabeta/CD19-depleted stem cell transplant. This CDR3 reads CASSARDRVANEQFF. The CDR3 DNA sequence: TGTGCCAGCAGCGCCCGGGACAGGGTGGCCAATGAGCAGTTCTTC.